This T cell receptor (beta chain) was sequenced during a study of PD-L1 blockade in urothelial cancer. Across the whole study: Bladder-origin urothelial cancer in males described about 85% of the roughly 30 patients. Enrolled patients had been treated previously with 0 to 3 chemotherapy regimens. Study outcomes and limitations: Durable-benefit cases showed more tumor-associated blood clone expansion at 3 weeks. Below-median blood TCR clonality before treatment forecast better survival.

Using immunoSEQ multiplex PCR, the repertoire was profiled, and TCRdb retains in-frame clones only, with some absent. The sample carries about 50,000 clones, about 85% recorded once. Time point given: peripheral blood 6 weeks after treatment start. Trimming pared 5 bases from V and 9 bases from J, leaving 14 bases between. The CDR3 length is 13 residues. Per germline, CDR1 MNHEY and CDR2 SMNVEV (reference sequence). Notes on this clone: The target antigen is unknown.

The specimen comprised PBMCs, sampled around atezolizumab (anti-PD-L1) treatment. V and J are TRBV27 and TRBJ2-1; the D is unclear. This sequence originates from a man aged 50 to 59 with urothelial cancer. In nucleotides, the CDR3 is TGTGCCAGCAGTCTTCCCTACTACGGTGAGCAGTTCTTC. Protein sequence: CASSLPYYGEQFF.